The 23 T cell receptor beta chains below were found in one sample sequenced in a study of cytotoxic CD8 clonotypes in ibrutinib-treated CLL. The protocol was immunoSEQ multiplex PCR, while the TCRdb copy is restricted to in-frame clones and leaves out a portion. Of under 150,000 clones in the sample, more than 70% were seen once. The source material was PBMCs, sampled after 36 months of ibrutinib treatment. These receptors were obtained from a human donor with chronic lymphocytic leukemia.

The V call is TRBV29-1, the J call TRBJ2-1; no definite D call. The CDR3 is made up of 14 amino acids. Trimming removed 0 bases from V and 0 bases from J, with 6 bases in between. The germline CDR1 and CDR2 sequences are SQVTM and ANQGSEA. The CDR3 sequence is CSVEDRDSYNEQFF. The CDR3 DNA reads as TGCAGCGTTGAAGATCGAGACTCCTACAATGAGCAGTTCTTC.

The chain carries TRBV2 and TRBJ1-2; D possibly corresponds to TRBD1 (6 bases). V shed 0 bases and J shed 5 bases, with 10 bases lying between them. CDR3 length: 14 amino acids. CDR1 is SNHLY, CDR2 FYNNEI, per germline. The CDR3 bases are TGTGCCAGCAGTGAAGCACAGGGTGGGTATGGCTACACCTTC. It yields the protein CASSEAQGGYGYTF. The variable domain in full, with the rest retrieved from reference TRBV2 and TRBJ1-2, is EPEVTQTPSHQVTQMGQEVILRCVPISNHLYFYWYRQILGQKVEFLVSFYNNEISEKSEIFDDQFSVERPDGSNFTLKIRSTKLEDSAMYFCASSEAQGGYGYTFGSGTRLTVV.

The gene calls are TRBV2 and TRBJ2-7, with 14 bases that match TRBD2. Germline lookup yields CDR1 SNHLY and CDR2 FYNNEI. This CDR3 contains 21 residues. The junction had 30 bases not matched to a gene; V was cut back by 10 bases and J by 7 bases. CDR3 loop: CATRRGQGVPGLAGDPWEQYF. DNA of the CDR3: TGTGCCACCCGAAGGGGACAGGGGGTCCCGGGACTAGCGGGGGACCCCTGGGAGCAGTACTTC.

For the CDR3, the DNA is TGTGCCAGCAGCACCAGCGGATATAGCACAGATACGCAGTATTTT. This gives the protein CASSTSGYSTDTQYF. This chain connects TRBV5-4 to TRBJ2-3, with D perhaps TRBD2 (5 bases). CDR1 is SGHNT, CDR2 YYREEE, per germline (reference sequence). The CDR3 is 15 residues long. V was clipped by 4 bases and J by 0 bases, with 12 bases between them. The full variable domain, with the rest looked up from reference TRBV5-4 and TRBJ2-3, is ETGVTQSPTHLIKTRGQQVTLRCSSQSGHNTVSWYQQALGQGPQFIFQYYREEENGRGNFPPRFSGLQFPNYSSELNVNALELDDSALYLCASSTSGYSTDTQYFGPGTRLTVL.

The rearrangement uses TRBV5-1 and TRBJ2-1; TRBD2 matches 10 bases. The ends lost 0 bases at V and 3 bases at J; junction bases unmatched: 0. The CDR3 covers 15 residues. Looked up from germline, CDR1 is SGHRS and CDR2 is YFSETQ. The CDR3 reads CASSLGTSGYNEQFF. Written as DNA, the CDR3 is TGCGCCAGCAGCTTGGGGACTAGCGGCTACAATGAGCAGTTCTTC.

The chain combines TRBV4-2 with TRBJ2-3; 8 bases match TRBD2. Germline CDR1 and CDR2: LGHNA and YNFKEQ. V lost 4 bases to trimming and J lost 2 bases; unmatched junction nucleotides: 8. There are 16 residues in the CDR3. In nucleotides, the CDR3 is TGTGCCAGCAGCCCTACCGGGACTAGACACACAGATACGCAGTATTTT. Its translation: CASSPTGTRHTDTQYF.

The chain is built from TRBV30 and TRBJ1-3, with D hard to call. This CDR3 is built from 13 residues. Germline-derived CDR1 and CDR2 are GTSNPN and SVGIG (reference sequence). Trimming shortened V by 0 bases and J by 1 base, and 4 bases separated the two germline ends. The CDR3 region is CAWSVSSGNTIYF. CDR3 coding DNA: TGTGCCTGGAGTGTGAGTTCTGGAAACACCATATATTTT.

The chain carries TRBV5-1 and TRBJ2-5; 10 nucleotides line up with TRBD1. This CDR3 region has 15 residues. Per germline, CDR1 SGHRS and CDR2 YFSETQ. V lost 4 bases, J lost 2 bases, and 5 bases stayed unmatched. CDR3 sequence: CASSKGQGPQETQYF. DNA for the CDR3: TGCGCCAGCAGCAAGGGACAGGGGCCTCAAGAGACCCAGTACTTC.

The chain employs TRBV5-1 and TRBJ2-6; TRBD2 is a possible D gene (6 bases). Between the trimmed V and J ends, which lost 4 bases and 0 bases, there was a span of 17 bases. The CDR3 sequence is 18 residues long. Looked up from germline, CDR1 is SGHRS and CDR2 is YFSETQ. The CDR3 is CASSLPGTVVSGANVLTF. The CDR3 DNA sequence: TGCGCCAGCAGCCTTCCGGGGACTGTCGTCTCTGGGGCCAACGTCCTGACTTTC.

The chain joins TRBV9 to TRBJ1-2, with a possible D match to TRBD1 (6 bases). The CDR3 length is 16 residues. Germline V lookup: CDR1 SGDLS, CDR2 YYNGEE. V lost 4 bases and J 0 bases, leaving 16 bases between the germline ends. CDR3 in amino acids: CASSPRPQGANYGYTF. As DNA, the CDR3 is TGTGCCAGCAGCCCTCGACCACAGGGAGCTAACTATGGCTACACCTTC.

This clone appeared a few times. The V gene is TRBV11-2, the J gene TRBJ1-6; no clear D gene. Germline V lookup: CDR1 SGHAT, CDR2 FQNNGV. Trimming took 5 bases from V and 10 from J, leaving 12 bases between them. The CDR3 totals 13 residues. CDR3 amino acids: CASSRVPGSPLHF. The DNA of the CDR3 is TGTGCCAGCAGCCGGGTACCTGGCTCACCCCTCCACTTT.

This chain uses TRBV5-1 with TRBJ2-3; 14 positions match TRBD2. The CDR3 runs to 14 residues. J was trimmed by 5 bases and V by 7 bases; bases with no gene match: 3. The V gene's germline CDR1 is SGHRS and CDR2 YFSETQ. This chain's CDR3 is CASGLAGGEDTQYF. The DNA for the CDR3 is TGCGCCAGCGGACTAGCGGGGGGAGAAGATACGCAGTATTTT. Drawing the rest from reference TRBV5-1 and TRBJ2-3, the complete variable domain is KAGVTQTPRYLIKTRGQQVTLSCSPISGHRSVSWYQQTPGQGLQFLFEYFSETQRNKGNFPGRFSGRQFSNSRSEMNVSTLELGDSALYLCASGLAGGEDTQYFGPGTRLTVL.

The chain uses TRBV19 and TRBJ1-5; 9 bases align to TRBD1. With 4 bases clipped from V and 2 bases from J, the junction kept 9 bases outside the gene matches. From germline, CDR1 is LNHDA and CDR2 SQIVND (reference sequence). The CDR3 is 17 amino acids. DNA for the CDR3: TGTGCCAGTAGTACGGGACAGGGTGGGTCGGGCAATCAGCCCCAGCATTTT. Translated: CASSTGQGGSGNQPQHF.

The DNA of the CDR3 is TGTGCCAGCAGACAACAGGGCTACACCGGGGAGCTGTTTTTT. Protein sequence: CASRQQGYTGELFF. The chain recombines TRBV6-6 with TRBJ2-2, with D tentatively TRBD1 (6 bases). CDR1 and CDR2 from the germline V gene are MNHNY and SVGAGI (reference sequence). Trimming left V 6 bases short and J 3 bases short, with 11 bases between. The CDR3 runs 14 residues.

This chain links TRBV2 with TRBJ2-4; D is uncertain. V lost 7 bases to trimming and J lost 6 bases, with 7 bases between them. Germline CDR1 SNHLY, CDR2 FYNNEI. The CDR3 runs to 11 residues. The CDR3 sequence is CASNVINIQYF. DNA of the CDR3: TGTGCCAGCAATGTTATAAACATTCAGTACTTC. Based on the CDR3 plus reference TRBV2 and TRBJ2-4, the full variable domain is EPEVTQTPSHQVTQMGQEVILRCVPISNHLYFYWYRQILGQKVEFLVSFYNNEISEKSEIFDDQFSVERPDGSNFTLKIRSTKLEDSAMYFCASNVINIQYFGAGTRLSVL.

In DNA, the CDR3 is TGTGCCAGCAGCTTAGGGACTAGGGTGGGAGATACGCAGTATTTT. This translates into CASSLGTRVGDTQYF. The J gene is TRBJ2-3, the V gene TRBV7-9; 7 bases line up with TRBD2. V gave up 1 base and J gave up 5 bases; unmatched junction bases: 6. Germline V CDR1 and CDR2: SEHNR, FQNEAQ (reference sequence). The CDR3 runs 15 residues.

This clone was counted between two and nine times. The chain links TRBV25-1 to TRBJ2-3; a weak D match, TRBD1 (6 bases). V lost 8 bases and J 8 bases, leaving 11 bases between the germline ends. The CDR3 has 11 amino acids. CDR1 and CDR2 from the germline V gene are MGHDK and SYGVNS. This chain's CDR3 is CASGDIITQYF. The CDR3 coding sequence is TGTGCCAGCGGGGACATCATTACGCAGTATTTT.

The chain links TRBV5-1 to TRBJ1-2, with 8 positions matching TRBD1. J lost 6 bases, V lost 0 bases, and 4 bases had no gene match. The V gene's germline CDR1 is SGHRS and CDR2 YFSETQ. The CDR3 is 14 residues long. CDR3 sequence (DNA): TGCGCCAGCAGCTTGGGGGGACAGGAGAATGGCTACACCTTC. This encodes CASSLGGQENGYTF.

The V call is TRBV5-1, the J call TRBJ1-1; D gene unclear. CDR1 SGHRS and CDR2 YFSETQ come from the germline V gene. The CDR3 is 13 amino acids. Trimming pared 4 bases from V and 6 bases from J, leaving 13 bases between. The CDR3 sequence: CASSPTRSAEAFF. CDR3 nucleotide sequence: TGCGCCAGCAGCCCCACAAGGTCAGCTGAAGCTTTCTTT.

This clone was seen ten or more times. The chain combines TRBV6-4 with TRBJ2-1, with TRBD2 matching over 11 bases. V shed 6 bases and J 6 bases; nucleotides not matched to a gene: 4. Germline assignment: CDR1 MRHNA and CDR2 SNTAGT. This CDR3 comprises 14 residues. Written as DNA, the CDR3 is TGTGCCAGCAGCGTACTAGCGGGAGCCAATGAGCAGTTCTTC. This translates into CASSVLAGANEQFF.

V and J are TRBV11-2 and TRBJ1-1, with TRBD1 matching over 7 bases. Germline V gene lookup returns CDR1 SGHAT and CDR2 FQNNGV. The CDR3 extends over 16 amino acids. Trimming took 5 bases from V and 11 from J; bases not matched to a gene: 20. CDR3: CASSRTGTDLLSMAFF. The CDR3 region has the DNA TGTGCCAGCAGCCGCACCGGGACAGACTTACTTAGTATGGCTTTCTTT.

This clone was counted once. This chain's CDR3 is CASSVDGALAKNIQYF. The DNA for the CDR3 is TGTGCCAGCAGCGTAGACGGGGCCCTAGCCAAAAACATTCAGTACTTC. V and J are TRBV9 and TRBJ2-4; D may match TRBD1 or TRBD2 (5 bases each). The V end was cut by 0 bases, the J end by 0 bases, with 10 bases between. The CDR3 covers 16 residues. Per the germline V gene, CDR1 is SGDLS and CDR2 is YYNGEE.

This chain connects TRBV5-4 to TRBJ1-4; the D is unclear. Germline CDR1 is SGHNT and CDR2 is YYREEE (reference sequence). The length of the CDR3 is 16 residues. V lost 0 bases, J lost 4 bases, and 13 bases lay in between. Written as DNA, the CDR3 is TGTGCCAGCAGCTTGGCCCGGGGAAGTGGTAATGAAAAACTGTTTTTT. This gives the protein CASSLARGSGNEKLFF.